This TCR beta chain was sequenced in a study of naive and memory T cell subsets. The CDR3 loop spans 17 amino acids. Germline V lookup: CDR1 DFQATT, CDR2 SNEGSKA (reference sequence). The trim removed 5 bases at V and 5 bases at J, leaving 20 bases unmatched. About this clonotype: The antigen is undetermined.

The beta constant-region primer was an equimolar mix of two oligonucleotides covering TRBC1 and TRBC2. Four rounds of PCR amplified the ligated cDNA using nested alpha and beta constant-region primers plus SP2. TCRdb recomputed calls from the UMI-ligation and nested PCR reads with MiXCR, one row per CDR3 protein. The repertoire holds about 17,000 distinct CDR3 sequences, with roughly 8.7% as singletons. Study-level points and caveats: Over 90% of naive TCR sequences appeared only once after error correction, unlike memory subsets. Naive and memory repertoire findings lacked a ground truth for validation.

Sequenced: central memory CD8+ T cells from blood. This clonotype was obtained from a human donor in good health. The chain carries TRBV20-1 and TRBJ2-5; 7 nucleotides line up with TRBD1. The CDR3 here is CSAPPRPGQSFRETQYF. CDR3 nucleotide sequence: TGCAGTGCTCCCCCTCGCCCGGGACAGAGCTTCCGGGAGACCCAGTACTTC.